This T cell receptor (beta chain) appears in the sequencing data of a study of blood T cell repertoires in COVID-19. TCRdb keeps only in-frame clones here, not all; method: immunoSEQ multiplex PCR. The sample comprises some 140,000 clones, 70% to 85% of which are singletons, and about 9.2% rests with the top ten. The V gene end was trimmed by 0 bases and the J gene end by 7 bases; junction bases not matched to a gene: 8. The CDR3 is 15 residues long. Germline CDR1 is LGHNA and CDR2 is YSLEER. Material: PBMCs or T cells enriched from blood (not recorded which). This clonotype was obtained from a man aged 45-60 years who had recovered from COVID-19. The rearrangement uses TRBV4-3 and TRBJ2-7; 8 positions match TRBD1. The CDR3 bases are TGCGCCAGCAGCCAAGAAGGGCAGGGGGCGGGGGAGCAGTACTTC. Encoded protein: CASSQEGQGAGEQYF.